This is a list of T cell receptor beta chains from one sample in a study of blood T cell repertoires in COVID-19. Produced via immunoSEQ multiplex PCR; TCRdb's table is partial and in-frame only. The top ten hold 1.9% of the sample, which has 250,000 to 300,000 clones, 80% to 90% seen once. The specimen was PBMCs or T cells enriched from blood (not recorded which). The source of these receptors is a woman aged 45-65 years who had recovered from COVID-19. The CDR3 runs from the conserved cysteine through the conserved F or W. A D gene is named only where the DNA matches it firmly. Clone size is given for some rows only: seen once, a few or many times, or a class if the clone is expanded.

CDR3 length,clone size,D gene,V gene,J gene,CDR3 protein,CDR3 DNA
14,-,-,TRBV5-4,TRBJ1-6,CASSSRQDNSPLHF,TGTGCCAGCAGCTCAAGACAGGATAATTCACCCCTCCACTTT
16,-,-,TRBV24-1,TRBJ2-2,CATSDFSSFKTGELFF,TGTGCCACCAGTGATTTCAGTTCTTTCAAGACCGGGGAGCTGTTTTTT
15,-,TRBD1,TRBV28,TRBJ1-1,CASSSPGRGPAEAFF,TGTGCCAGCAGTTCCCCCGGCAGGGGGCCGGCTGAAGCTTTCTTT
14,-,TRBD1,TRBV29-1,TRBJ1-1,CSAPRDRGNTEAFF,TGCAGCGCCCCCCGGGACAGGGGTAACACTGAAGCTTTCTTT
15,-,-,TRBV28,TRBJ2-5,CASSSLRRAQETQYF,TGTGCCAGCAGCTCCCTTCGCAGGGCTCAAGAGACCCAGTACTTC
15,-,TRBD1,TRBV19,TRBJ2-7,CASSNYGTGAYEQYF,TGTGCCAGTAGCAACTATGGGACAGGGGCCTACGAGCAGTACTTC
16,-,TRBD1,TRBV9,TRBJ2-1,CASSVRQGARGNEQFF,TGTGCCAGCAGCGTCAGACAGGGGGCCAGGGGGAATGAGCAGTTCTTC
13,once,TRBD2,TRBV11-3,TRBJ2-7,CASSSGLVEEQYF,TGTGCCAGCAGCTCGGGACTAGTTGAGGAGCAGTACTTC
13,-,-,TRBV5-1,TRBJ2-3,CASSLVLADTQYF,TGCGCCAGCAGCTTGGTTCTAGCGGATACGCAGTATTTT
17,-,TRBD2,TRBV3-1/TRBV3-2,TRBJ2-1,CASRHNPGLAGSNEQFF,TGTGCCAGCAGACACAACCCCGGACTAGCGGGGTCCAATGAGCAGTTCTTC
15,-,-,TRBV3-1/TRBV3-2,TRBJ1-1,CASTFQRGGLTEAFF,TGTGCCAGCACTTTCCAACGCGGGGGGCTGACTGAAGCTTTCTTT
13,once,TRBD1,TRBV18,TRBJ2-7,CASSPRTGWEQYF,TGTGCCAGCTCACCAAGGACAGGTTGGGAGCAGTACTTC
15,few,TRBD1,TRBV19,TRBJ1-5,CASTPMGQGIQPQHF,TGTGCCAGTACCCCCATGGGACAGGGGATTCAGCCCCAGCATTTT
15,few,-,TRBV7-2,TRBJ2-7,CASSLFAQSSYEQYF,TGTGCCAGCAGCTTGTTTGCACAGAGCTCCTACGAGCAGTACTTC
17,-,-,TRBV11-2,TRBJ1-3,CASSFLDSYRSGNTIYF,TGTGCCAGCAGCTTTCTTGACAGCTACCGCTCTGGAAACACCATATATTTT
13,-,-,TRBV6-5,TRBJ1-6,CASSRGRVSPLHF,TGTGCCAGCAGTCGAGGGAGGGTGTCACCCCTCCACTTT
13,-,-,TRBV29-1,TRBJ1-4,CSVDGGSNEKLFF,TGCAGCGTCGACGGGGGTTCTAATGAAAAACTGTTTTTT
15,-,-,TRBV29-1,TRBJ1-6,CSVKAEGGDNSPLHF,TGCAGCGTTAAAGCCGAAGGGGGAGATAATTCACCCCTCCACTTT
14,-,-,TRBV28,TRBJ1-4,CASRSSRGNEKLFF,TGTGCCAGCAGAAGCTCCCGGGGGAATGAAAAACTGTTTTTT
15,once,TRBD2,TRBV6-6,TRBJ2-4,CASSRLAGVIDIQYF,TGTGCCAGCAGTCGACTAGCGGGAGTGATAGACATTCAGTACTTC
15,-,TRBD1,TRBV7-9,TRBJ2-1,CASSRIMTGGTEQFF,TGTGCCAGCAGCCGCATCATGACAGGGGGTACTGAGCAGTTCTTC
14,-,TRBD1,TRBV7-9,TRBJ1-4,CASSPAGTGKKLFF,TGTGCCAGCAGCCCAGCGGGGACAGGGAAAAAACTGTTTTTT
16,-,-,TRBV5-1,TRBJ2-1,CASSLEITSYHNEQFF,TGCGCCAGCAGCTTGGAAATCACTAGCTATCACAATGAGCAGTTCTTC
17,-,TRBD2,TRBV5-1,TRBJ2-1,CASSLPLAGLGVDEQFF,TGCGCCAGCAGCTTGCCCTTAGCGGGTCTGGGTGTAGATGAGCAGTTCTTC
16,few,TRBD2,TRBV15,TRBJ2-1,CATSRDFTSDYNEQFF,TGTGCCACCAGCAGAGATTTTACTAGCGATTACAATGAGCAGTTCTTC
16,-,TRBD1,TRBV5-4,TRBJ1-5,CASSRTGEGSNQPQHF,TGTGCCAGCAGTCGGACAGGGGAAGGGAGCAATCAGCCCCAGCATTTT
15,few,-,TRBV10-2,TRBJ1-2,CASSEIERENYGYTF,TGCGCCAGCAGTGAGATAGAAAGGGAGAATTATGGCTACACCTTC
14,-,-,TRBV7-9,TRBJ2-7,CASSVPSVTYEQYF,TGTGCCAGCAGCGTCCCTAGCGTTACCTACGAGCAGTACTTC
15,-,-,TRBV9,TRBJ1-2,CASSAEDSRSYGYTF,TGTGCCAGCAGCGCCGAGGACAGCCGATCTTATGGCTACACCTTC
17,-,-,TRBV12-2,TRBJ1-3,CASRLEQGKIRRNTIYF,TGTGCAAGTCGCTTAGAACAGGGGAAGATTAGGCGAAACACCATATATTTT
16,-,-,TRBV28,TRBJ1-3,CASSLVLGTAGNTIYF,TGTGCCAGCAGTTTGGTCCTCGGTACCGCGGGAAACACCATATATTTT
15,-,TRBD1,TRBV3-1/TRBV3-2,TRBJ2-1,CASSPRDRDHNEQFF,TGTGCCAGCAGCCCCCGGGACAGGGACCACAATGAGCAGTTCTTC
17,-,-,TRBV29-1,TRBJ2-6,CSVEVGTQRSGANVLTF,TGCAGCGTTGAAGTCGGTACGCAACGCTCTGGGGCCAACGTCCTGACTTTC
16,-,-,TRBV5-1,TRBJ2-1,CASTRVGDSSYNEQFF,TGCGCCAGCACCCGGGTCGGGGATTCCTCCTACAATGAGCAGTTCTTC
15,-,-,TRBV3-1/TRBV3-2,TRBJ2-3,CASSQSWDSTDTQYF,TGTGCCAGCAGCCAATCCTGGGACTCCACAGATACGCAGTATTTT
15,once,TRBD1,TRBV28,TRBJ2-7,CASSLRQGVSYEQYF,TGTGCCAGCAGTTTACGGCAGGGGGTATCCTACGAGCAGTACTTC
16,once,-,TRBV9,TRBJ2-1,CASSAQTGYPYNEQFF,TGTGCCAGCAGCGCCCAAACAGGATACCCCTACAATGAGCAGTTCTTC
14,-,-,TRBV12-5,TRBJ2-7,CASGLGERVREQYF,TGTGCTAGTGGTTTGGGGGAGAGGGTGCGCGAGCAGTACTTC
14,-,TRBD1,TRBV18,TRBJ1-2,CASSRDRGNYGYTF,TGTGCCAGCTCTCGGGACAGGGGAAACTATGGCTACACCTTC
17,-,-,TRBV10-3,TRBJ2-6,CAISDSGTLSGANVLTF,TGTGCCATCAGTGATAGTGGGACTCTTTCTGGGGCCAACGTCCTGACTTTC
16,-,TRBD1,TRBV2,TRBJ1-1,CASTRGQGRPNTEAFF,TGTGCCAGCACGCGAGGACAGGGCCGCCCGAACACTGAAGCTTTCTTT
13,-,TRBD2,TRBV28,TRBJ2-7,CASKYSGMGEQYF,TGTGCCAGCAAGTATAGCGGGATGGGGGAGCAGTACTTC
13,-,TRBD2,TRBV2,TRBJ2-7,CASSSGSGLEQYF,TGTGCCAGCTCTAGCGGGAGTGGTCTCGAGCAGTACTTC
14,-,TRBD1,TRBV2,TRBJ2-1,CASIRTGLGDEQFF,TGTGCCAGCATTAGGACAGGGTTGGGAGATGAGCAGTTCTTC
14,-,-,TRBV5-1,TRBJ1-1,CASSLGQANTEAFF,TGCGCCAGCAGCTTGGGCCAGGCGAACACTGAAGCTTTCTTT
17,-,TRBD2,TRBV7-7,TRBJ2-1,CASSFRQGLAARHEQFF,TGTGCTAGCAGCTTTAGACAAGGACTAGCGGCGAGACATGAGCAGTTCTTC
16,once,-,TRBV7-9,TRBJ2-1,CASSFPGVPTYNEQFF,TGTGCCAGCAGCTTTCCGGGGGTACCTACCTACAATGAGCAGTTCTTC